This T cell receptor beta chain derives from a study of OX40 agonist ivuxolimab in advanced cancers. V was trimmed by 0 bases and J by 0 bases, leaving 8 bases between them. The CDR3 is 15 amino acids. The germline CDR1 and CDR2 sequences are SGHRS and YFSETQ. If patients had autoimmune disease history or systemic immunosuppression, they were excluded. Assay used: immunoSEQ multiplex PCR; TCRdb lists only in-frame clones, some missing. Found here are roughly 100,000 clones, more than 75% of them singletons; the top ten hold about 1.6%. This clonotype was obtained from an adult with an advanced solid tumor such as melanoma, head and neck, liver or kidney cancer. The source material was CD4+ or CD8+ T cells sorted from blood, sampled in a trial of the OX40 agonist ivuxolimab. The V call is TRBV5-1, the J call TRBJ2-3; no definite D call. In DNA form, the CDR3 reads TGCGCCAGCAGCTTGGAAGAGGTTAGCACAGATACGCAGTATTTT. Protein sequence: CASSLEEVSTDTQYF. Complete variable domain (other parts from reference TRBV5-1 and TRBJ2-3): KAGVTQTPRYLIKTRGQQVTLSCSPISGHRSVSWYQQTPGQGLQFLFEYFSETQRNKGNFPGRFSGRQFSNSRSEMNVSTLELGDSALYLCASSLEEVSTDTQYFGPGTRLTVL.